This is a list of T cell receptor beta chains from one sample in a study of blood T cell repertoires in COVID-19. TCRdb keeps only in-frame clones here, not all; method: immunoSEQ multiplex PCR. The sample includes roughly 49,000 clones, about 88% of them seen just once. Input material: peripheral blood. Receptors originate from a human donor in a cohort sampled during active COVID-19. Both conserved end residues are part of each CDR3. The D gene is left open where the match is weak. Some rows mark clone size as missing; the rest say once, few, many or name a class of expanded clone.

size: .
V: TRBV19
J: TRBJ2-7
D: .
DNA: TGTGCCAGTAGTCCAGATCCGGGGGGCACCTACGAGCAGTACTTC
CDR3: CASSPDPGGTYEQYF

size: .
V: TRBV30
J: TRBJ1-6
D: TRBD1
DNA: TGTGCCTGGGGGGTTGTTGGAGGCGGACAGGCCCTCCACTTT
CDR3: CAWGVVGGGQALHF

size: .
V: TRBV19
J: TRBJ1-4
D: .
DNA: TGTGCCAGTAGTGGTGCCCTAGGCAATGAAAAACTGTTTTTT
CDR3: CASSGALGNEKLFF

size: .
V: TRBV4-1
J: TRBJ1-5
D: .
DNA: TGCGCCAGCAGCCAGGAGAGGGCGGGGATGGAGCCCCAGCATTTT
CDR3: CASSQERAGMEPQHF

size: .
V: TRBV2
J: TRBJ2-2
D: .
DNA: TGTGCCAGCAGTGAAAGCACAGCAGTTAACACCGGGGAGCTGTTTTTT
CDR3: CASSESTAVNTGELFF

size: .
V: TRBV11-2
J: TRBJ2-1
D: TRBD1
DNA: TGTGCCAGCAGCTCACTCACGGACAGGGTCAGAAATGAGCAGTTCTTC
CDR3: CASSSLTDRVRNEQFF

size: .
V: TRBV9
J: TRBJ2-3
D: TRBD2
DNA: TGTGCCAGCAGCGCCCCGGGGTGGCGGGAGAGCACAGATACGCAGTATTTT
CDR3: CASSAPGWRESTDTQYF

size: .
V: TRBV5-1
J: TRBJ1-1
D: .
DNA: TGCGCCAGCAGCTTAGCCGGGGGACGGGACACTGAAGCTTTCTTT
CDR3: CASSLAGGRDTEAFF

size: .
V: TRBV5-4
J: TRBJ1-3
D: .
DNA: TGTGCCAGCAGCTCGCCGTCCCGAGGAGGAAACACCATATATTTT
CDR3: CASSSPSRGGNTIYF

size: .
V: TRBV30
J: TRBJ1-5
D: TRBD1
DNA: TGTGCCTGGGAGGACAGGTGGGACAATCAGCCCCAGCATTTT
CDR3: CAWEDRWDNQPQHF

size: .
V: TRBV29-1
J: TRBJ1-1
D: .
DNA: TGCAGCGTTGGACCCGGGATGAACACTGAAGCTTTCTTT
CDR3: CSVGPGMNTEAFF

size: .
V: TRBV7-9
J: TRBJ2-5
D: TRBD1
DNA: TGTGCCAGCAGCTTGGGGACAGAAGAGACCCAGTACTTC
CDR3: CASSLGTEETQYF

size: .
V: TRBV7-3
J: TRBJ2-1
D: TRBD2
DNA: TGTGCCAGCACACCGACTAGCGGATACAATGAGCAGTTCTTC
CDR3: CASTPTSGYNEQFF

size: .
V: TRBV29-1
J: TRBJ2-1
D: TRBD2
DNA: TGCAGCGTTTTCGGGGGGGCCTTAGTGGAGTCGGGGCAGTTCTTC
CDR3: CSVFGGALVESGQFF

size: .
V: TRBV19
J: TRBJ2-7
D: TRBD1
DNA: TGTGCCAGTAGTCTTCCAGGGGGCGAAACCTACGAGCAGTACTTC
CDR3: CASSLPGGETYEQYF

size: .
V: TRBV7-9
J: TRBJ2-3
D: TRBD1
DNA: TGTGCCAGCAGCCCCGGGACAGGGGGAACAGATACGCAGTATTTT
CDR3: CASSPGTGGTDTQYF

size: .
V: TRBV6-5
J: TRBJ1-4
D: .
DNA: TGTGCCAGCAGGCAGGAGGCTGGAGAAAAACTGTTTTTT
CDR3: CASRQEAGEKLFF

size: .
V: TRBV29-1
J: TRBJ2-4
D: TRBD2
DNA: TGCAGCGTTACTTTCCGGGAGGTAGCCAAAAACATTCAGTACTTC
CDR3: CSVTFREVAKNIQYF

size: .
V: TRBV30
J: TRBJ2-1
D: .
DNA: TGTGCCTGGAGTGTAGCGAATGAGCAGTTCTTC
CDR3: CAWSVANEQFF

size: .
V: TRBV14
J: TRBJ1-1
D: TRBD1
DNA: TGTGCCAGCAGCTCTCCCGGGACAGGTATTAAAAACACTGAAGCTTTCTTT
CDR3: CASSSPGTGIKNTEAFF

size: .
V: TRBV19
J: TRBJ1-2
D: TRBD1
DNA: TGTGCCAGTAGTTCCGGACAGGGAGGCTACACCTTC
CDR3: CASSSGQGGYTF

size: once
V: TRBV4-3
J: TRBJ1-2
D: TRBD1
DNA: TGCGCCAGCAGCCAGGGACAGGTCGGGTGGGGTGGCTACACCTTC
CDR3: CASSQGQVGWGGYTF

size: .
V: TRBV11-3
J: TRBJ2-5
D: TRBD2
DNA: TGTGCCAGCAGCTTAGAGGAGCGGGGGGCAAAGACCCAGTACTTC
CDR3: CASSLEERGAKTQYF

size: once
V: TRBV25-1
J: TRBJ2-1
D: TRBD2
DNA: TGTGCCAGCAGTGACCCCCTAGCGGGGGGCCGAAATGAGCAGTTCTTC
CDR3: CASSDPLAGGRNEQFF

size: .
V: TRBV19
J: TRBJ2-1
D: .
DNA: TGTGCCAGTAGTATCCGGCTAGCAGGCAATGAGCAGTTCTTC
CDR3: CASSIRLAGNEQFF

size: .
V: TRBV3-1/TRBV3-2
J: TRBJ2-5
D: TRBD2
DNA: TGTGCCAGCAGCCAAGGGAGAGCGGGGAGTCAAGAGACCCAGTACTTC
CDR3: CASSQGRAGSQETQYF

size: .
V: TRBV27
J: TRBJ1-4
D: .
DNA: TGTGCCAGCAGTTTATCGAGGGGAGCGGGAGGAGAAAAACTGTTTTTT
CDR3: CASSLSRGAGGEKLFF

size: .
V: TRBV6-1
J: TRBJ1-2
D: TRBD1
DNA: TGTGCCAGCAGTGAAGAGGACAGGGGGCCCTATTATGGCTACACCTTC
CDR3: CASSEEDRGPYYGYTF